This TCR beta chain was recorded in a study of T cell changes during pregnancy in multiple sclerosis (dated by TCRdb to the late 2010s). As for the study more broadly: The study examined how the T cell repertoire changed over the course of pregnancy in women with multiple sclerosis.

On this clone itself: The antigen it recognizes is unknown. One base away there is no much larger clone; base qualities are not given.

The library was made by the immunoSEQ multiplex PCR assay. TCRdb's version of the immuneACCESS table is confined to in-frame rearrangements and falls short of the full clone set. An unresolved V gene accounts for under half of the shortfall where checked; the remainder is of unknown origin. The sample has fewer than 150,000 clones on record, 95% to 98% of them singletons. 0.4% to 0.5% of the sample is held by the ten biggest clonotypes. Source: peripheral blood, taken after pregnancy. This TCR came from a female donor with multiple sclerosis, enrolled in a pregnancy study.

The nucleotide sequence is given as TGTGCCGCGGGAGGTCTCAATGAGCAGTTCTTC. This sequence encodes CAAGGLNEQFF. The sequence joins TRBV28 to TRBJ2-1; TRBD2 agrees with 8 junctional bases. The CDR3, from cysteine to phenylalanine, totals 11 residues. The retained sequence is limited to the CDR3, 33 bases, with the frame set at the first base. V has 11 bases trimmed and J has 6 bases trimmed; junction bases matching no gene number 3. From a lookup of the germline V gene, CDR1 and CDR2 are MDHEN and SYDVKM.